The rows below give T cell receptor beta chains drawn from one sample of a study of response to subunit inactivated influenza vaccine. TCRdb re-analysed the RT-PCR reads in MiXCR, keeping a single row per CDR3 protein. The table records 600,000 to 850,000 distinct CDR3 sequences, roughly 15% of them present only once. The source was PBMCs from blood, collected roughly 2 weeks before vaccination. The receptors derive from a man aged 45-65 years who received an inactivated influenza vaccine. The CDR3 runs from the conserved cysteine through the conserved F or W. A D gene is named only where the DNA matches it firmly. Clone size is stated in some rows and not others, as once, few, many or a class when expanded.

TRBJ2-3,TRBV12-3/TRBV12-4,many,TRBD2,TGTGCCAGCAGTTTAGATAGCGGGGGGGCAGATACGCAGTATTTT,CASSLDSGGADTQYF
TRBJ1-1,TRBV7-8,.,.,TGTGCCAGCAGCTTAGGAACACACGGTGAAGCTTTCTTT,CASSLGTHGEAFF
TRBJ1-1,TRBV7-9,.,TRBD1,TGTGCCAGCAGCTCACAATACAGGGGCGATGAAGCTTTCTTT,CASSSQYRGDEAFF
TRBJ2-7,TRBV10-2,few,TRBD2,TGCGCCAGCTCTGGAAGCGGGGGGGCTGGCCGACCTTACGAGCAGTACTTC,CASSGSGGAGRPYEQYF
TRBJ2-2,TRBV7-2,few,.,TGTGCCAGCAGCCCCGCCCCCTCCACCGGGGAGCTGTTTTTT,CASSPAPSTGELFF
TRBJ1-1,TRBV11-2,.,.,TGTGCCAGCAGCTTAGGATGGGGTAGCCCTGAAGCTTTCTTT,CASSLGWGSPEAFF
TRBJ2-7,TRBV28,many,.,TGTGCCAGCAGTTTATTTTTCTTGTTTTTACCATTCAGGGAGCAGTACTTC,CASSLFFLFLPFREQYF
TRBJ2-3,TRBV11-2,.,.,TGTGCCAGCAGCTCTAGCGCAAGTAGCACAGATACGCAGTATTTT,CASSSSASSTDTQYF
TRBJ2-2,TRBV5-1,.,.,TGCGCCAGCAGCCCAAGACCGAAAGGAGGTATCCAATTCCCCGGGGAGCTGTTTTTT,CASSPRPKGGIQFPGELFF
TRBJ2-2,TRBV20-1,few,.,TGCAGTGCTAGTAAAGCGGGGAACACCGGGGAGCTGTTTTTT,CSASKAGNTGELFF
TRBJ2-1,TRBV29-1,many,.,TGCAGCGTGGGGGAGGACAATGAGCAGTTCTTC,CSVGEDNEQFF
TRBJ2-7,TRBV2,few,.,TGTGCCACTTACGGAGGGGTTCAGTACTTC,CATYGGVQYF
TRBJ2-4,TRBV3-1,many,.,TGTGCCAGCAGCCAAGCGGTCTCCAAAAACATTCAGTACTTC,CASSQAVSKNIQYF
TRBJ1-6,TRBV6-2/TRBV6-3,few,.,TGTGCCAGCAGGGGGGCCGACTATAATTCACCCCTCCACTTT,CASRGADYNSPLHF
TRBJ2-7,TRBV20-1,.,TRBD1,TGCAGTGCTTCCGAACTGCTGACAGGGACCTACGAGCAGTACTTC,CSASELLTGTYEQYF
TRBJ2-7,TRBV20-1,.,TRBD1,TGCAGTGCTCCGGACAGGGACGGCTACGAGCAGTACTTC,CSAPDRDGYEQYF
TRBJ2-7,TRBV6-2/TRBV6-3,few,TRBD1,TGTGCCAGCAGATCTGGGACAGGGACTTTCTACGAGCAGTACTTC,CASRSGTGTFYEQYF
TRBJ2-7,TRBV24-1,.,.,TGTGCCACCAGTGATCCCCCGGACAAACTTCTATCGGAGCAGTACTTC,CATSDPPDKLLSEQYF
TRBJ2-3,TRBV12-3/TRBV12-4,.,.,TGTGCCAGCAGTCCGAGCCGCGGGTTGGGGTGGAGCGCAGATACGCAGTATTTT,CASSPSRGLGWSADTQYF
TRBJ2-1,TRBV28,few,.,TGTGCCAGCAGTTTCGCGCGGGGATCTCCCTACAATGAGCAGTTCTTC,CASSFARGSPYNEQFF
TRBJ2-7,TRBV2,.,.,TGTGCCATCAACCGCCCGACAGTTCGGAGCGAGCAGTACTTC,CAINRPTVRSEQYF
TRBJ2-2,TRBV29-1,few,TRBD2,TGCAGCGTTGCTAGCGGGACGAACACCGGGGAGCTGTTTTTT,CSVASGTNTGELFF
TRBJ2-7,TRBV5-1,.,TRBD2,TGCGCCAGCAGCTTGGCCGGGACTAGCAACTACGAGCAGTACTTC,CASSLAGTSNYEQYF
TRBJ2-3,TRBV30,.,TRBD2,TGTGCCTGGAGTGCAGGACTAGCGGGAGCCGTGGAGGCGACGCAGTATTTT,CAWSAGLAGAVEATQYF
TRBJ2-3,TRBV29-1,.,.,TGCAGCGGTACACTAGCCAATACGCAGTATTTT,CSGTLANTQYF
TRBJ2-3,TRBV10-3,.,TRBD2,TGTGCCATCAAGGTAGCGGGGGGCCGGAATACGCAGTATTTT,CAIKVAGGRNTQYF
TRBJ2-7,TRBV10-3,few,.,TGTGCCATCAGTGAATTGGCTAACTACGAGCAGTACTTC,CAISELANYEQYF
TRBJ2-7,TRBV29-1,many,.,TGCAGCGTTGAAGTCAGGAGTACCTACGAGCAGTACTTC,CSVEVRSTYEQYF
TRBJ1-5,TRBV6-1,few,.,TGTGCCAGCAGTGAAGTGGGGGGGCGCGGGCAGCCCCAGCATTTT,CASSEVGGRGQPQHF
TRBJ2-7,TRBV28,.,TRBD2,TGTGCCAGCAGTCTGGGACTAGCGGGAAGACCTTCCTACGAGCAGTACTTC,CASSLGLAGRPSYEQYF
TRBJ2-1,TRBV19,few,.,TGTGCCAGTAGGCCGCGCCTAGCCTCTAATGAGCAGTTCTTC,CASRPRLASNEQFF
TRBJ2-2,TRBV6-2/TRBV6-3,few,.,TGTGCCAGCAGACGGGACTCCGGGGAGCTGTTTTTT,CASRRDSGELFF
TRBJ2-1,TRBV4-1,few,.,TGCGCCAGCAGCACGTACGTGAGGACTAAGGTTCGTGAGCAGTTCTTC,CASSTYVRTKVREQFF
TRBJ2-7,TRBV29-1,few,.,TGCAGCGCCGGAGCGTCATACGAGCAGTACTTC,CSAGASYEQYF